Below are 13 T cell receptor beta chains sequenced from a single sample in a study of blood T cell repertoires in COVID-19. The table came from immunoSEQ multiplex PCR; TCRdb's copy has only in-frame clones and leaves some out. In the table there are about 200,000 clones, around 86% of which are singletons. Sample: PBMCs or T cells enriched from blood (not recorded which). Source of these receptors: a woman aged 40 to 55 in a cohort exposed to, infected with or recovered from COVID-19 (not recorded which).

In DNA form, the CDR3 reads TGTGCCAGTAGTCAGGGTCGGACAGATACGCAGTATTTT. This encodes CASSQGRTDTQYF. The chain uses TRBV19 and TRBJ2-3, with a tentative D call TRBD1 (5 bases). This CDR3 is built from 13 residues. V shed 5 bases and J shed 3 bases, with 9 bases lying between them. CDR1 is LNHDA and CDR2 is SQIVND in the germline V gene (reference sequence). Variable domain in full (rest from reference TRBV19 and TRBJ2-3): DGGITQSPKYLFRKEGQNVTLSCEQNLNHDAMYWYRQDPGQGLRLIYYSQIVNDFQKGDIAEGYSVSREKKESFPLTVTSAQKNPTAFYLCASSQGRTDTQYFGPGTRLTVL.

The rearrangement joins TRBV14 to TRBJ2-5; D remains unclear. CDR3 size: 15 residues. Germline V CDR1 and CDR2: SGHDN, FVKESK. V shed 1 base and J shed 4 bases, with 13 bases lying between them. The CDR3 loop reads CASSQVGLTGETQYF. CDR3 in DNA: TGTGCCAGCAGCCAAGTTGGTCTAACTGGAGAGACCCAGTACTTC. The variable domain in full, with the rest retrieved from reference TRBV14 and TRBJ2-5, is EAGVTQFPSHSVIEKGQTVTLRCDPISGHDNLYWYRRVMGKEIKFLLHFVKESKQDESGMPNNRFLAERTGGTYSTLKVQPAELEDSGVYFCASSQVGLTGETQYFGPGTRLLVL.

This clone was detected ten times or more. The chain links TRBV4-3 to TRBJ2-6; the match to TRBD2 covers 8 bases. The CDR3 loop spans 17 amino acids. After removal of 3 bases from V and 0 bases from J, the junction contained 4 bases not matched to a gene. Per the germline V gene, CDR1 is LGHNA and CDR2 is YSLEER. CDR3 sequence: CASSQRTSRSGANVLTF. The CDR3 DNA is TGCGCCAGCAGCCAGCGGACTAGCCGCTCTGGGGCCAACGTCCTGACTTTC.

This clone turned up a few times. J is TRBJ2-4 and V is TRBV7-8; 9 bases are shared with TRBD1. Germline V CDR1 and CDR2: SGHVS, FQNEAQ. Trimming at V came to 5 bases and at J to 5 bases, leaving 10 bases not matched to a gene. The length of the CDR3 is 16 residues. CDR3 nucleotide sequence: TGTGCCAGCAGCCCACCCACAGGGGGCCATGAAAACATTCAGTACTTC. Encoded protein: CASSPPTGGHENIQYF.

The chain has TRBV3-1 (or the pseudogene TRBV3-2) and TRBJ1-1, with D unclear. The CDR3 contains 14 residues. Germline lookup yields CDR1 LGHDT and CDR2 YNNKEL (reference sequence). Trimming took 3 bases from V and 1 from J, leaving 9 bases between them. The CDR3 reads CASSHRVWNTEAFF. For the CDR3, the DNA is TGTGCCAGCAGCCATCGGGTCTGGAACACTGAAGCTTTCTTT.

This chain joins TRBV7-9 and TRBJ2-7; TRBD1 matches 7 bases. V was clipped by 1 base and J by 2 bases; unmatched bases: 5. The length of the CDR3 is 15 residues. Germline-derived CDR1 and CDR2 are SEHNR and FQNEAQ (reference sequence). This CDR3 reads CASSLGPGQTYEQYF. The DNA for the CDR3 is TGTGCCAGCAGCTTAGGCCCGGGACAGACCTACGAGCAGTACTTC.

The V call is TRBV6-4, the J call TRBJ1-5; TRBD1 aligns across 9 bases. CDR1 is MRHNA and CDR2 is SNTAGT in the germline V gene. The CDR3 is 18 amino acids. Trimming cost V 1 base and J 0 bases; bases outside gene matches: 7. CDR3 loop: CASSDLDRGLNSNQPQHF. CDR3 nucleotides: TGTGCCAGCAGTGACTTGGACAGGGGATTAAATAGCAATCAGCCCCAGCATTTT.

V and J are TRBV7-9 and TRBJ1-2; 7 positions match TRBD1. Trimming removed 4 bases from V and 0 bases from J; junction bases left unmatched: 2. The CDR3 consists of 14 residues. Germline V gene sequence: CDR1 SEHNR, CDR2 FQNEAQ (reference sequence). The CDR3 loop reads CASSSGQPNYGYTF. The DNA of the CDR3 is TGTGCCAGCAGCTCGGGACAGCCTAACTATGGCTACACCTTC. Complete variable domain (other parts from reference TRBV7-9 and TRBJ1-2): DTGVSQNPRHKITKRGQNVTFRCDPISEHNRLYWYRQTLGQGPEFLTYFQNEAQLEKSRLLSDRFSAERPKGSFSTLEIQRTEQGDSAMYLCASSSGQPNYGYTFGSGTRLTVV.

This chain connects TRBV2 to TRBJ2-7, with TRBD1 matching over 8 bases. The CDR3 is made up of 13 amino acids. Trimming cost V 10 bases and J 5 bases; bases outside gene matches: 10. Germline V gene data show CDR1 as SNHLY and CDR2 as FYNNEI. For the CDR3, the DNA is TGTGCCATTCCAGGGGCAGGGGGCAACGAGCAGTACTTC. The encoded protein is CAIPGAGGNEQYF.

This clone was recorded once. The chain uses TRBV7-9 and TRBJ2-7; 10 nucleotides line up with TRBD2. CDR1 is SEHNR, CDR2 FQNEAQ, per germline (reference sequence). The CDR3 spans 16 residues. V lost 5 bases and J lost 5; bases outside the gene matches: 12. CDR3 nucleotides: TGTGCCAGCAGCAAAATAGCGGGGGGATTGCAAAACGAGCAGTACTTC. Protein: CASSKIAGGLQNEQYF.

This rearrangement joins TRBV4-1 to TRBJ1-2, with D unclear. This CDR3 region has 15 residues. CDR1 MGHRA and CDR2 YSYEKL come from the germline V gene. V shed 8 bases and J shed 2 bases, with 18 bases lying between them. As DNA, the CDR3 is TGCGCCAGCCTAGGTCAGGCAGGAGGGAACTATGGCTACACCTTC. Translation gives CASLGQAGGNYGYTF.

The CDR3 sequence: CATSRALGRTSGYTF. The CDR3 DNA sequence: TGTGCCACCAGCAGGGCTCTCGGTAGGACATCTGGCTACACCTTC. The J gene is TRBJ1-2, the V gene TRBV15; possibly TRBD1 for D (5 bases). Germline-derived CDR1 and CDR2 are LNHNV and YYDKDF (reference sequence). Trimming shortened V by 3 bases and J by 7 bases, and 18 bases separated the two germline ends. This CDR3 is 15 amino acids long.

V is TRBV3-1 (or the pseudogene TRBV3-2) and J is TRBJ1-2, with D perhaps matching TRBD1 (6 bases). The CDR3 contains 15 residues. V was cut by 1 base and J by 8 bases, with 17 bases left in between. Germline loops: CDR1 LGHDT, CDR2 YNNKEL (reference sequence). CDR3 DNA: TGTGCCAGCAGCCAAGCCCCACAGGGAACCCGCGGCTACACCTTC. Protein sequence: CASSQAPQGTRGYTF.